The text below deals with one TCR beta chain. Method: immunoSEQ multiplex PCR; TCRdb's copy keeps in-frame clones and lacks some. The data show 60,000 to 90,000 clones, around 97% seen once. This sample stems from a study of technical replicates of blood from a handful of donors. This CDR3 spans 15 amino acids. V shed 6 bases, J shed 2 bases, and the junction held 7 bases outside the gene matches. Germline CDR1 reads MNHEY; CDR2 reads SVGAGI. The sequencing sample was made of T cells isolated from PBMCs. This sequence was found in a human donor in good health. This sequence joins TRBV6-5 and TRBJ1-2; 9 nucleotides match TRBD1. The CDR3 loop is CASRRDRAPNYGYTF. The CDR3 bases are TGTGCCAGCAGACGGGACAGGGCTCCAAACTATGGCTACACCTTC.